This TCR beta chain was found in a study of blood T cell repertoires in COVID-19. Across the study: Donors of Cohort 3 who recovered were those that had two negative PCRs, clearance, or symptom resolution. Sample material is recorded as cDNA or gDNA derived from T cells, B-cell-depleted T cells, or PBMCs.

Clones were read by immunoSEQ multiplex PCR, and TCRdb kept only the in-frame ones, dropping some. The repertoire holds some 300,000 clones, about 88% seen once, with roughly 2% in the top ten. V was pared by 5 bases and J by 6 bases, with 11 bases between. The CDR3 length is 13 residues. Germline CDR1 is MDHEN and CDR2 is SYDVKM. Cohorts were based on clinical histories the participants reported. The specimen was PBMCs or T cells enriched from blood (not recorded which). The clonotype originates from a woman aged 55-75 years in a cohort exposed to, infected with or recovered from COVID-19 (not recorded which). The chain couples TRBV28 to TRBJ2-1, with D possibly being TRBD2 (6 bases). The DNA for the CDR3 is TGTGCCAGCAGTAGCGAGCGGGCCAATGAGCAGTTCTTC. This sequence encodes CASSSERANEQFF.